This note documents a single TCR beta chain sequence. The antigen is unknown. The data stem from a study of T cell responses to AZD1222 COVID-19 vaccine. Study findings and constraints: The repertoires were collected only after the peak T cell response.

The CDR3 loop spans 14 amino acids. V lost 6 bases to trimming and J lost 0 bases, with 8 bases between them. Germline V lookup: CDR1 SEHNR, CDR2 FQNEAQ (reference sequence). Profiled with immunoSEQ multiplex PCR; TCRdb holds only in-frame clones, not every one. This sample has some 150,000 clones; just over 90% occur once, and the top ten carry approximately 1.8%. The source is an adult in good health. This chain connects TRBV7-9 to TRBJ2-2; D gene uncertain. The input for sequencing was peripheral blood, taken on day 0 of AZD1222 vaccination. The CDR3 region has the DNA TGTGCCAGCAGTTCAGATCCGAACACCGGGGAGCTGTTTTTT. It translates to CASSSDPNTGELFF.